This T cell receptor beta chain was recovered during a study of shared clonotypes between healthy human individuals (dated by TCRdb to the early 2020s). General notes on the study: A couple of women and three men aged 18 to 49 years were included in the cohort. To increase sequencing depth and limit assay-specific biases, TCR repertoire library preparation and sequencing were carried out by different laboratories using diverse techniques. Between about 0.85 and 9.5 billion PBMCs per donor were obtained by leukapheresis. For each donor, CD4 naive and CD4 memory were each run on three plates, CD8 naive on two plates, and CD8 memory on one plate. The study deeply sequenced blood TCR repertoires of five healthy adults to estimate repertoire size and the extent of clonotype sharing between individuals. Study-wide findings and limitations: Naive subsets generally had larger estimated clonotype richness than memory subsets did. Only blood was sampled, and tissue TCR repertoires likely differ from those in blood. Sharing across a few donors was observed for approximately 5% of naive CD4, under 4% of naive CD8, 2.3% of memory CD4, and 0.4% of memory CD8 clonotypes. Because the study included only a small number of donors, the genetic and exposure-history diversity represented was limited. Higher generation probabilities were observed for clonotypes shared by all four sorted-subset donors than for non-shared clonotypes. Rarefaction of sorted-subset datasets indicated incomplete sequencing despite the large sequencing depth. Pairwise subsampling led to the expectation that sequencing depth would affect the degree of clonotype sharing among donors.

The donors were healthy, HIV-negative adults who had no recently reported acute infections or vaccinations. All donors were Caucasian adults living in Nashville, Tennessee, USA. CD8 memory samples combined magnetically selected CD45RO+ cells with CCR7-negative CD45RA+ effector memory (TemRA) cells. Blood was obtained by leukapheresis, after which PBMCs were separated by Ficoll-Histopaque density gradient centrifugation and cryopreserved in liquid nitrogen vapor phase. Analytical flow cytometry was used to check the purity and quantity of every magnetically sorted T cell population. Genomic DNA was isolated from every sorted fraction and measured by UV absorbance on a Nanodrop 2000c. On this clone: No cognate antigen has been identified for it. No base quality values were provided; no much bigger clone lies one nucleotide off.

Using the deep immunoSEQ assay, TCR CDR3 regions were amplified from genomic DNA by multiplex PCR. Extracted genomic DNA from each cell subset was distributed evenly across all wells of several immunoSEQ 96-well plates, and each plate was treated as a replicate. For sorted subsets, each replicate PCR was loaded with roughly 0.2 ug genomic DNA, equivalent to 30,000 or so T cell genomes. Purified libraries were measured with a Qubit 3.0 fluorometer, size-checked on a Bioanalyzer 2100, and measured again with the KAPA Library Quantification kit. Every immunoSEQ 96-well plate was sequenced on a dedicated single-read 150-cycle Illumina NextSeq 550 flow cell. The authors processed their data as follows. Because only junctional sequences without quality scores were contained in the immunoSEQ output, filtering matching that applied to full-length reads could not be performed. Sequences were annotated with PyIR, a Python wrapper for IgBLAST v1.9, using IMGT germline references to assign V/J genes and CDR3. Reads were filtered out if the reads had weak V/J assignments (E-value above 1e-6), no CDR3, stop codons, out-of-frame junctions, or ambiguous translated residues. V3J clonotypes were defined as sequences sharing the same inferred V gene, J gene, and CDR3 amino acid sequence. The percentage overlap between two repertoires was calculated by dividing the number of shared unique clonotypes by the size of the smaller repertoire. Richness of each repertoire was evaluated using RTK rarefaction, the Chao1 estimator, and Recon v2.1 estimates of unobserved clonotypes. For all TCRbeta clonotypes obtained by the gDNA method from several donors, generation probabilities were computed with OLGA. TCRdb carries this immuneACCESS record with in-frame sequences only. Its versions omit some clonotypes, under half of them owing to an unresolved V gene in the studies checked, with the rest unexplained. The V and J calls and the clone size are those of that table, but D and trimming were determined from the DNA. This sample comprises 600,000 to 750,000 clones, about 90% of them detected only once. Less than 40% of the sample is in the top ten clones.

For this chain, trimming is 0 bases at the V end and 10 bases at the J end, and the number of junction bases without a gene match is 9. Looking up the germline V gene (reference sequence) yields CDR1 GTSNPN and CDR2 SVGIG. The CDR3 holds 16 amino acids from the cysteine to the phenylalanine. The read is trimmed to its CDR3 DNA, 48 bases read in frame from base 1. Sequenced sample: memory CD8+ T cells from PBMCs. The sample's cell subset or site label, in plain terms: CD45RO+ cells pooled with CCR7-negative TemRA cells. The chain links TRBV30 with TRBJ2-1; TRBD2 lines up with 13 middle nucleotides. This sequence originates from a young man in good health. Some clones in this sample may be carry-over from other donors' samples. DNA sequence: TGTGCCTGGAGTGTACATGGGACTAGCGGGATTGTCGAGCAGTTCTTC. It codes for CAWSVHGTSGIVEQFF.